These 18 T cell receptor beta chains originate from one sample sequenced in a study of T cells in Graves' hyperthyroidism and ophthalmopathy. Template material for amplifying TCR beta CDR3 regions consisted of RNA transcripts. Researchers ran a first-round RT-PCR on the TCR CDR3 using the HTBI primer set. Each CDR3 protein gets one entry after TCRdb re-called the multiplex PCR reads with MiXCR. The table shows 310,000 or so distinct CDR3 sequences, with approximately 17% occurring only once. Input material: blood. All receptors come from a woman aged 60 to 75 with Graves' ophthalmopathy.

V gene TRBV7-6 combines with J gene TRBJ1-3; perhaps TRBD1 as D (5 bases). CDR3 length equals 15 residues. The germline V gene has CDR1 SGHVS and CDR2 FNYEAQ. V was shortened by 1 base and J by 7 bases, with 14 bases between the two germline ends. The DNA for the CDR3 is TGTGCCAGCAGCTTAGGCGGGGGGACTCGGAACACCATATATTTT. Encoded protein: CASSLGGGTRNTIYF.

The chain uses TRBV6-2 or TRBV6-3 and TRBJ2-3, with D possibly TRBD2 on 6 matching bases. The CDR3 spans 14 residues. V was pared by 5 bases and J by 4 bases, with 13 bases between. Germline CDR1 and CDR2: MNHEY and SVGEGT. CDR3 protein: CASSRLVKADTQYF. CDR3 nucleotides: TGTGCCAGCAGTCGACTAGTTAAGGCAGATACGCAGTATTTT.

Comment on this clonotype: It may be a read error: a sequence one base away is much more abundant. This chain connects TRBV27 to TRBJ1-2, with D tentatively TRBD1 (5 bases). Germline CDR1 is MNHEY and CDR2 is SMNVEV (reference sequence). V gave up 5 bases and J gave up 8 bases, with 18 bases separating them. The CDR3 length is 14 residues. The CDR3 sequence is CASSDGRGTGGYTF. CDR3 coding DNA: TGTGCCAGCAGTGATGGAAGGGGAACGGGGGGCTACACCTTC.

This clonotype appeared a single time. The CDR3 coding sequence is TGCGCCAGCAGCCCTAAAGTGAACACTGAAGCTTTCTTT. It translates to CASSPKVNTEAFF. V and J are TRBV4-3 and TRBJ1-1, with unresolved D. Germline assignment: CDR1 LGHNA and CDR2 YSLEER. V lost 4 bases and J lost 0, with 6 bases in between. The CDR3 sequence is 13 residues long.

This clonotype was counted many times. The chain combines TRBV18 with TRBJ1-2, with D hard to call. CDR3 length: 13 residues. Trimming cost V 8 bases and J 6 bases, with 16 bases left between them. Per the germline V gene, CDR1 is KGHSH and CDR2 is LQKENI. In nucleotides, the CDR3 is TGTGCCAGCCATTACAGCTCAAGGGATGGCTACACCTTC. Translated: CASHYSSRDGYTF.

The V and J genes are TRBV5-1 and TRBJ2-7; D gene uncertain. V gave up 7 bases and J gave up 3 bases, with 17 bases separating them. Germline CDR1 reads SGHRS; CDR2 reads YFSETQ. This CDR3 has 14 residues. The CDR3 region has the DNA TGCGCCAGCTCCGACGGCTCATTCTACTACGAGCAGTACTTC. Protein sequence: CASSDGSFYYEQYF.

Concerning this clonotype: A much more abundant neighbour one base away suggests this may be a read error. The rearrangement uses TRBV12-3 or TRBV12-4 and TRBJ1-2, with 8 bases aligning to TRBD1. V dropped 5 bases and J dropped 4; count of bases not matched to a gene: 9. The CDR3 runs 15 residues. The chain's CDR3 is CASSVAAGGIYGYTF. The CDR3 DNA is TGTGCCAGCAGTGTGGCCGCAGGGGGCATCTATGGCTACACCTTC.

This clonotype was seen a handful of times. This rearrangement joins TRBV12-3 or TRBV12-4 to TRBJ2-3, with no clear D. This CDR3 has 13 residues. The V gene lost 2 bases and the J gene lost 10 bases, with 13 bases spanning the gap. CDR3 sequence (DNA): TGTGCCAGCAGTTTACTACCCGAATCTGCGCAGTATTTT. Protein: CASSLLPESAQYF.

This clonotype turned up a few times. V gene TRBV3-1 combines with J gene TRBJ2-7; perhaps TRBD2 as D (5 bases). This CDR3 is 14 amino acids long. The germline CDR1 and CDR2 sequences are LGHDT and YNNKEL (reference sequence). The V end lost 3 bases, the J end lost 6 bases, and 15 bases lay between the germline ends. The chain's CDR3 is CASSHYGESREQYF. CDR3 sequence (DNA): TGTGCCAGCAGCCACTACGGGGAAAGCCGCGAGCAGTACTTC.

This clonotype was observed a few times. The CDR3 DNA reads TGTGCCAGCTCACCACCGGATGGGCGACGGGTGACCCAGTACTTC. Translating it yields CASSPPDGRRVTQYF. This chain links TRBV18 with TRBJ2-5; D gene unclear. Per the germline V gene, CDR1 is KGHSH and CDR2 is LQKENI. Trimming stripped 0 bases from V and 7 bases from J, with 15 bases between. This CDR3 contains 15 residues.

This clonotype was picked up many times. The chain recombines TRBV30 with TRBJ2-4; TRBD2 aligns across 7 bases. The trim removed 0 bases at V and 7 bases at J, leaving 6 bases unmatched. Germline CDR1 and CDR2: GTSNPN and SVGIG (reference sequence). This CDR3 has 14 amino acids. The DNA for the CDR3 is TGTGCCTGGAGTGTAGAAAGGGGAGGGAACATTCAGTACTTC. Residues: CAWSVERGGNIQYF.

The rearrangement links TRBV11-2 to TRBJ2-1; D unresolved. Germline CDR1 reads SGHAT; CDR2 reads FQNNGV. This CDR3 contains 13 residues. V lost 5 bases and J lost 3, with 8 bases in between. The CDR3 nucleotides are TGTGCCAGCAGCCTTTACCTCTACAATGAGCAGTTCTTC. It encodes CASSLYLYNEQFF.

This clonotype was counted many times. This sequence joins TRBV20-1 and TRBJ2-7; a possible D gene is TRBD2 (5 bases). CDR1 and CDR2 from the germline V gene are DFQATT and SNEGSKA (reference sequence). V was cut by 3 bases and J by 7 bases, with 13 bases left in between. The CDR3 is 12 residues long. The CDR3 DNA is TGCAGTGCTAGTACGGGAAATGGGGAGCAGTACTTC. Translating gives CSASTGNGEQYF.

This clonotype was seen more than once but under ten times. The chain recombines TRBV28 with TRBJ1-5; unclear D gene. V shed 1 base and J shed 8 bases, with 6 bases lying between them. Germline V gene lookup returns CDR1 MDHEN and CDR2 SYDVKM. The CDR3 runs 12 residues. CDR3 region: CASSLFPEPQHF. The CDR3 region has the DNA TGTGCCAGCAGTTTATTCCCGGAGCCCCAGCATTTT.

This clonotype was found many times. The CDR3 sequence: CASRGLAGAKNIQYF. The CDR3 bases are TGTGCCAGCAGGGGACTAGCGGGAGCGAAAAACATTCAGTACTTC. V is TRBV7-9 and J is TRBJ2-4; the match to TRBD2 covers 14 bases. Trimming cost V 6 bases and J 4 bases; bases outside gene matches: 2. This CDR3 spans 15 amino acids. Germline-derived CDR1 and CDR2 are SEHNR and FQNEAQ (reference sequence).

A few counts support this clonotype. The chain links TRBV14 to TRBJ2-5; D is unresolved. The CDR3 totals 13 residues. Germline CDR1 and CDR2: SGHDN and FVKESK. Trimming cost V 1 base and J 4 bases, with 7 bases left between them. The CDR3 protein is CASSQVTLETQYF. The CDR3, as DNA: TGTGCCAGCAGCCAAGTCACACTAGAGACCCAGTACTTC. The full variable domain, in which reference TRBV14 and TRBJ2-5 provide the parts outside the CDR3, is EAGVTQFPSHSVIEKGQTVTLRCDPISGHDNLYWYRRVMGKEIKFLLHFVKESKQDESGMPNNRFLAERTGGTYSTLKVQPAELEDSGVYFCASSQVTLETQYFGPGTRLLVL.

This clonotype was found a few times. The chain employs TRBV24-1 and TRBJ2-2, with 7 bases that match TRBD2. Germline-derived CDR1 and CDR2 are KGHDR and SFDVKD. With 2 bases clipped from V and 1 base from J, the junction kept 0 bases outside the gene matches. This CDR3 is 15 amino acids long. CDR3: CATSDWEGNTGELFF. CDR3 DNA: TGTGCCACCAGTGATTGGGAGGGGAACACCGGGGAGCTGTTTTTT.

This clonotype was seen only a few times. The CDR3 sequence is CATRLGETQYF. The CDR3 DNA reads as TGTGCCACCCGACTGGGGGAGACCCAGTACTTC. The J gene is TRBJ2-5, the V gene TRBV24-1; D gene ambiguous. The CDR3 is 11 amino acids. Deletions cut 9 bases from V and 5 bases from J, with 9 bases between. Germline assignment: CDR1 KGHDR and CDR2 SFDVKD.